This T cell receptor beta chain comes out of a study of persistence of HIV-infected CD4 T cells. Comments on this clone: Its cognate antigen is unknown.

The immunoSEQ assay was version 4, run in survey mode. Using immunoSEQ multiplex PCR, the repertoire was profiled, and TCRdb retains in-frame clones only, with some absent. The top ten hold approximately 15% of the sample, which has tens of thousands of clones, around three quarters seen once. The stimulus was an HIV-1 Gag 15-mer peptide pool, 1 ug/peptide/mL. CD40L/CD69 double-negative CD45RO-high memory CD4+ T cells were collected. Losses at the gene ends were 0 bases for V and 4 bases for J; bases not matched to a gene: 8. Germline lookup yields CDR1 LGHNA and CDR2 YNFKEQ. CDR3 length: 16 amino acids.

Sample: CD4+ T cells sorted from PBMCs after roughly 18-hour stimulation, taken from a patient who received antiretroviral therapy. This sequence was found in an adult man with HIV who was CMV-seropositive. This chain uses TRBV4-2 with TRBJ2-7; TRBD2 matches 8 bases. The chain's CDR3 is CASSQDLVAGLYEQYF. CDR3 nucleotide sequence: TGTGCCAGCAGCCAAGATCTGGTAGCGGGATTATACGAGCAGTACTTC.